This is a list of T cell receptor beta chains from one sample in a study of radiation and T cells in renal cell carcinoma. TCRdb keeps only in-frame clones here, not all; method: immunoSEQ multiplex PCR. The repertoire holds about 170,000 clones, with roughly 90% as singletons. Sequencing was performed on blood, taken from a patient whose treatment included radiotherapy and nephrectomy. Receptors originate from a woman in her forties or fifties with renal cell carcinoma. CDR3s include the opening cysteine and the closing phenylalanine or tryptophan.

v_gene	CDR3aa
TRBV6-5	CASSPPSRPTGELFF
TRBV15	CATSRGRAEETQYF
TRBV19	CASSILDRGLNTEAFF
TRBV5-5	CASSWTGDGNEQFF
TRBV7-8	CASSPQKGAYEQYF
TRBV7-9	CASSFGTAFAYGYTF
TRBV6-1	CASSVHRGDEQYF
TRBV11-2	CASSLVTGRNEKLFF
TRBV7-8	CASSLVGGGNSPLHF
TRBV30	CAWSVSKHEQFF
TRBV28	CASSWSSYNSPLHF
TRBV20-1	CSVTGGYEQFF